This TCR beta chain was observed in a study of blood T cell repertoires in COVID-19 (TCRdb year 2020). General notes on the study: Collaborator samples came from the United States, Italy and Spain and covered acute and convalescent phases of COVID-19. The material from the prospective study consisted of cDNA or gDNA derived from T cells, B-cell-depleted T cells, or PBMCs. The dataset comprised deeply sampled blood TCRbeta repertoires from subjects exposed to, actively infected with, or recovered from COVID-19. The repertoires were released in a freely available public database intended as a resource for research on the immune response to SARS-CoV-2. The samples were drawn from two sources: the first 160 participants of the ongoing ImmuneRACE study, and 1,200 or so subjects contributed by 6 global collaborators. Sample metadata almost always included a de-identified subject ID, COVID-19 status, age in years and sex. HLA class I and class II types, where available, came from metadata supplied by the sample provider rather than from assay-based typing.

The study at large found these results: The quantity of clinical and demographic metadata differed by source and by participant and was supplied without curation.

Whole blood was collected in K2EDTA tubes by collaborating institutions according to the institutions' own protocols. For TCRbeta analysis, collaborator samples were shipped as frozen whole blood, as isolated PBMCs, or as DNA extracted from either sample type. Regarding this clone: This receptor's antigen is unknown. Base qualities are missing; no much larger clone stands one base away.

The germline V gene provides CDR1 SGHAT and CDR2 FQNNGV. Its CDR3 holds 14 amino acids, cysteine through phenylalanine. The CDR3 DNA has 42 bases and is translated from base 1. Trimming removed 5 bases from V and 2 bases from J, leaving 13 bases between the germline ends. TCRbeta CDR3 regions were amplified from genomic DNA using the immunoSEQ Assay, a bias-controlled multiplex PCR. Turning to the authors' computational methods: Within the assay, amplification of reference gene primers was used to estimate how many nucleated cells each sample contained. To quantify the absolute abundance of each unique TCRbeta CDR3 rearrangement, sequence reads were collapsed and filtered. Productive Simpson clonality was computed per sample as the square root of Simpson's diversity index over productive rearrangements. The table comes from immuneACCESS by way of TCRdb, which keeps in-frame sequences with V and J called. Part of the clones is missing from these tables; in studies checked, under half for an unresolved V gene and the rest for unknown reasons. The DNA gave D and trimming, while V, J and clone size come from that table. This sample is represented by 130,000 or so clones; about 83% of them were singletons. Of the sample, roughly 17% is held by the ten largest clones.

Recombination joined TRBV11-2 with TRBJ2-7; a confident D gene designation cannot be given. The sequence was obtained from a man in his fifties with acute or convalescent COVID-19. Specimen: peripheral blood. The DNA sequence is given as TGTGCCAGCAGCCAAGACTTCGTTACCTACGAGCAGTACTTC. It encodes CASSQDFVTYEQYF.